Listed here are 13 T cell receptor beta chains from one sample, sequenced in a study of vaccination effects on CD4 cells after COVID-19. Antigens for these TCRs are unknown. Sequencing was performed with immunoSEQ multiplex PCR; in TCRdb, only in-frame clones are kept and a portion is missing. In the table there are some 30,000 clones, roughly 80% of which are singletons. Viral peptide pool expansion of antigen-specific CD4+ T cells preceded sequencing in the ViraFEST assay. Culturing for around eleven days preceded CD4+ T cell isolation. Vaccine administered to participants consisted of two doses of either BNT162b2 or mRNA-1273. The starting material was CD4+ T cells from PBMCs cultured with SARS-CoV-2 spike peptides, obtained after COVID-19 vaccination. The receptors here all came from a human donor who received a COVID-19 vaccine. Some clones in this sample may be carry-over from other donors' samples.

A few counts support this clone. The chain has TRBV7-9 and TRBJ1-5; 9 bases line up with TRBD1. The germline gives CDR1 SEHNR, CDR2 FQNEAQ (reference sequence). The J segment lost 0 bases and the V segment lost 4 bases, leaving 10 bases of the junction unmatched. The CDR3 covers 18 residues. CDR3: CASSSYRGQGFSNQPQHF. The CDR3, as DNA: TGTGCCAGCAGCTCGTACCGAGGACAGGGGTTTAGCAATCAGCCCCAGCATTTT.

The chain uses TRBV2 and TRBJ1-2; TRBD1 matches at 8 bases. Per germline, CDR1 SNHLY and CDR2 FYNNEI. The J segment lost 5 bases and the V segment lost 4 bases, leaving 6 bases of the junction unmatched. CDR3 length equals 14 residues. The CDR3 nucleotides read TGTGCCAGCAGTGGCGGACAGGGCCCTTATGGCTACACCTTC. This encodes CASSGGQGPYGYTF.

The CDR3 spells CASEEGGLDGELFF. CDR3 nucleotides: TGCGCCAGCGAGGAAGGGGGGCTCGACGGGGAGCTGTTTTTT. V is TRBV5-1 and J is TRBJ2-2; D tentatively reads TRBD1 or TRBD2 (6 bases each). The CDR3 is 14 residues long. CDR1 is SGHRS and CDR2 is YFSETQ in the germline V gene. Trimming removed 7 bases from V and 7 bases from J, with 17 bases in between.

The DNA of the CDR3 is TGTGCCACCAGCAGAGACGCAGGGACAGGGGGCGGGATGCCCTACAATGAGCAGTTCTTC. Translation gives CATSRDAGTGGGMPYNEQFF. The chain combines TRBV15 with TRBJ2-1; 12 bases map to TRBD1. V was pared by 0 bases and J by 2 bases, with 11 bases of the junction left unmatched. CDR1 is LNHNV, CDR2 YYDKDF, per germline (reference sequence). The CDR3 runs to 20 residues.

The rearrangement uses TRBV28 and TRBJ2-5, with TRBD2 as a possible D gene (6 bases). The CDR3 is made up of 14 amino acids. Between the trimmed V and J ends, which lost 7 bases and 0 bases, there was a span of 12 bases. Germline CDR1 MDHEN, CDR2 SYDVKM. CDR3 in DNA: TGTGCCAGCACCCGGGAGCGGGACCAAGAGACCCAGTACTTC. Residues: CASTRERDQETQYF. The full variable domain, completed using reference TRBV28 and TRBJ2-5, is DVKVTQSSRYLVKRTGEKVFLECVQDMDHENMFWYRQDPGLGLRLIYFSYDVKMKEKGDIPEGYSVSREKKERFSLILESASTNQTSMYLCASTRERDQETQYFGPGTRLLVL.

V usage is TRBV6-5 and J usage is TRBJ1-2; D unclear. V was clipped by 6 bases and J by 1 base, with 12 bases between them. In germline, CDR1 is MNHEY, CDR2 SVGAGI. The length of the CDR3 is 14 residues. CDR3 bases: TGTGCCAGCAGAGCGGACGGTTTTAACTATGGCTACACCTTC. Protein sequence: CASRADGFNYGYTF.

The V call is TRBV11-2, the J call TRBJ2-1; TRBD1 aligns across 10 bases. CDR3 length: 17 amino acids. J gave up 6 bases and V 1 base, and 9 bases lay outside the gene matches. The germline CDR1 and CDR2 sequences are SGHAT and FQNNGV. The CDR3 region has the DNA TGTGCCAGCAGCTTAGTGGGGGGACAGGGGTTCGGCAATGAGCAGTTCTTC. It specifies CASSLVGGQGFGNEQFF.

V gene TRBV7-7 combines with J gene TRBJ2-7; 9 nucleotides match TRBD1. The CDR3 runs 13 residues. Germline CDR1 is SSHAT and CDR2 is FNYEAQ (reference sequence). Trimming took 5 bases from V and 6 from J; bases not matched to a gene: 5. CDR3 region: CASSRDRDSEQYV. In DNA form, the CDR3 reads TGTGCCAGCAGCAGGGACAGGGATTCCGAGCAGTACGTC.

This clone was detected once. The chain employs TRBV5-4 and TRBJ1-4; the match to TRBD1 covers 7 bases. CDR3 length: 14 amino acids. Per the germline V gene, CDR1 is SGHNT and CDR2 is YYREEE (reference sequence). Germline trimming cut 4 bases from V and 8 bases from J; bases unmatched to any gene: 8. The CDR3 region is CASSPGQVVEKLFF. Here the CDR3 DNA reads TGTGCCAGCAGCCCAGGACAGGTGGTAGAAAAACTGTTTTTT.

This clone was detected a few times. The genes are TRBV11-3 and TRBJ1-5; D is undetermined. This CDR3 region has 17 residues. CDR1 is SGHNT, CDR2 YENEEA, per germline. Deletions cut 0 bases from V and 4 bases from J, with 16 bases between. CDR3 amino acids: CASSLDGPKTGNQPQHF. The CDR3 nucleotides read TGTGCCAGCAGCTTAGATGGCCCCAAGACGGGGAATCAGCCCCAGCATTTT.

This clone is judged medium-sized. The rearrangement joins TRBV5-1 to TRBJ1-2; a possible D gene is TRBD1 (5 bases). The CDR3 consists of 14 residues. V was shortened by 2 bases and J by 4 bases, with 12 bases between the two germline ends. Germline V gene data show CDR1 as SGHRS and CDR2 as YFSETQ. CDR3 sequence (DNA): TGCGCCAGCAGCTTAGCAGGGCTGGGCTATGGCTACACCTTC. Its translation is CASSLAGLGYGYTF.

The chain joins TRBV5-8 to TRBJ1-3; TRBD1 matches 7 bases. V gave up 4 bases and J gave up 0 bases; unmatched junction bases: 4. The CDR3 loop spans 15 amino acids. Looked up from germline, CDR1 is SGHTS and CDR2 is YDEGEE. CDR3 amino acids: CASSPTGNSGNTIYF. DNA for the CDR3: TGTGCCAGCAGCCCGACAGGGAACTCTGGAAACACCATATATTTT. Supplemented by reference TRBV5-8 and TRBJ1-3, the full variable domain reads EAGVTQSPTHLIKTRGQQATLRCSPISGHTSVYWYQQALGLGLQFLLWYDEGEERNRGNFPPRFSGRQFPNYSSELNVNALELEDSALYLCASSPTGNSGNTIYFGEGSWLTVV.

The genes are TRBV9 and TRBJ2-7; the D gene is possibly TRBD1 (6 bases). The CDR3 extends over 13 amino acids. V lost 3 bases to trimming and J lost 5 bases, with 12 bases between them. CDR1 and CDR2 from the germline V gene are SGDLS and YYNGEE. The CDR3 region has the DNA TGTGCCAGCAGCGCAGGGGCTCCAAACGAGCAGTACTTC. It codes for CASSAGAPNEQYF.